Listed below are T cell receptor beta chains from one sample, sequenced in a study of T cells and Merkel cell carcinoma outcomes. Clones were read by immunoSEQ multiplex PCR, and TCRdb kept only the in-frame ones, dropping some. The sample carries about 14,000 clones, roughly 92% recorded once. The sample comprised tumor tissue from Merkel cell carcinoma. These receptors originate from a human donor with Merkel cell carcinoma. The CDR3 runs from the conserved cysteine through the conserved F or W. A D gene is named only where the DNA matches it firmly. A row's size may be missing; if present it is once, few, many or a size class.

CDR3: CASSLSPYEQYF
DNA: TGTGCCAGCAGCTTGTCTCCCTACGAGCAGTACTTC
V: TRBV5-6
D: -
length: 12
size: -
J: TRBJ2-7

CDR3: CATSRGADTSYEQYF
DNA: TGTGCCACCAGCAGAGGGGCAGATACTTCCTACGAGCAGTACTTC
V: TRBV15
D: -
length: 15
size: -
J: TRBJ2-7

CDR3: CASSIPGQGTDTQYF
DNA: TGTGCCAGTTCAATACCGGGACAGGGTACAGATACGCAGTATTTT
V: TRBV28
D: TRBD1
length: 15
size: -
J: TRBJ2-3

CDR3: CASRRVYGYTF
DNA: TGTGCCAGTCGACGGGTCTATGGCTACACCTTC
V: TRBV6-6
D: -
length: 11
size: -
J: TRBJ1-2

CDR3: CASSVEGTGEETQYF
DNA: TGTGCCAGCAGCGTAGAAGGGACAGGGGAAGAGACCCAGTACTTC
V: TRBV9
D: TRBD1
length: 15
size: -
J: TRBJ2-5

CDR3: CASSPYYNEQFF
DNA: TGTGCCAGCAGCCCCTACTACAATGAGCAGTTCTTC
V: TRBV28
D: -
length: 12
size: -
J: TRBJ2-1

CDR3: CASSLDRSNTEAFF
DNA: TGTGCCAGCAGCTTGGACAGATCGAACACTGAAGCTTTCTTT
V: TRBV13
D: -
length: 14
size: -
J: TRBJ1-1

CDR3: CASSVLNYGYTF
DNA: TGTGCCAGCAGTGTGTTGAACTATGGCTACACCTTC
V: TRBV2
D: -
length: 12
size: once
J: TRBJ1-2

CDR3: CASSISHPETQYF
DNA: TGTGCCAGTAGTATTAGCCACCCAGAGACCCAGTACTTC
V: TRBV19
D: -
length: 13
size: -
J: TRBJ2-5

CDR3: CASRQSGGLYGYTF
DNA: TGTGCCAGCAGACAGTCAGGGGGCCTCTACGGCTACACCTTC
V: TRBV6-6
D: TRBD1
length: 14
size: -
J: TRBJ1-2

CDR3: CAWSSSSNQPQHF
DNA: TGTGCCTGGAGTTCTTCTAGCAATCAGCCCCAGCATTTT
V: TRBV30
D: -
length: 13
size: -
J: TRBJ1-5

CDR3: CASSYGVGYLNTEAFF
DNA: TGTGCCAGCAGTTACGGTGTAGGTTACCTGAACACTGAAGCTTTCTTT
V: TRBV6-5
D: -
length: 16
size: -
J: TRBJ1-1

CDR3: CASSFFGHANYGYTF
DNA: TGTGCCAGCAGTTTTTTCGGACACGCAAACTATGGCTACACCTTC
V: TRBV28
D: -
length: 15
size: once
J: TRBJ1-2

CDR3: CSAGPADTQYF
DNA: TGCAGTGCTGGGCCAGCAGATACGCAGTATTTT
V: TRBV20-1
D: -
length: 11
size: -
J: TRBJ2-3

CDR3: CASYSGAKNIQYF
DNA: TGTGCCAGCTATAGCGGGGCCAAAAACATTCAGTACTTC
V: TRBV6-5
D: TRBD2
length: 13
size: -
J: TRBJ2-4

CDR3: CASSLMGGDYEQYF
DNA: TGTGCCAGCAGTCTCATGGGGGGAGACTACGAGCAGTACTTC
V: TRBV6-5
D: -
length: 14
size: -
J: TRBJ2-7

CDR3: CASSYMGRQTGYTF
DNA: TGTGCCAGCAGCTACATGGGACGCCAGACTGGCTACACCTTC
V: TRBV5-6
D: -
length: 14
size: -
J: TRBJ1-2

CDR3: CSAKVGLNQPQHF
DNA: TGCAGCGCTAAGGTAGGATTAAATCAGCCCCAGCATTTT
V: TRBV29-1
D: -
length: 13
size: -
J: TRBJ1-5

CDR3: CASSLGGQENEKLFF
DNA: TGTGCCAGCAGCCTGGGCGGCCAGGAGAATGAAAAACTGTTTTTT
V: TRBV28
D: -
length: 15
size: -
J: TRBJ1-4

CDR3: CASSRAGYSYGYTF
DNA: TGTGCCAGCAGTCGGGCAGGGTATAGCTATGGCTACACCTTC
V: TRBV6-6
D: -
length: 14
size: -
J: TRBJ1-2

CDR3: CAAKDGYLNIQYF
DNA: TGTGCCGCTAAGGACGGGTATTTGAACATTCAGTACTTC
V: TRBV10-3
D: -
length: 13
size: -
J: TRBJ2-4

CDR3: CTSSLGTAMNTEAFF
DNA: TGTACCAGCAGCTTAGGGACGGCCATGAACACTGAAGCTTTCTTT
V: TRBV7-2
D: -
length: 15
size: -
J: TRBJ1-1

CDR3: CASSLLGTDNTGELFF
DNA: TGCGCCAGCAGCTTGTTAGGCACCGACAACACCGGGGAGCTGTTTTTT
V: TRBV5-1
D: -
length: 16
size: -
J: TRBJ2-2

CDR3: CASSPRDGGGYEQFF
DNA: TGTGCCAGCAGCCCCAGGGACGGGGGGGGGTATGAGCAGTTCTTC
V: TRBV9
D: TRBD2
length: 15
size: -
J: TRBJ2-1

CDR3: CASSSMGGAANTEAFF
DNA: TGTGCCAGCAGCTCTATGGGGGGGGCCGCGAACACTGAAGCTTTCTTT
V: TRBV11-2
D: -
length: 16
size: -
J: TRBJ1-1

CDR3: CASSLGGGGSNEKLFF
DNA: TGTGCCAGCAGTTTGGGGGGCGGGGGGTCGAACGAAAAACTGTTTTTT
V: TRBV28
D: -
length: 16
size: -
J: TRBJ1-4

CDR3: CASSQEGPPGGTEAFF
DNA: TGTGCCAGTAGCCAAGAGGGACCTCCCGGGGGGACTGAAGCTTTCTTT
V: TRBV4-2
D: -
length: 16
size: once
J: TRBJ1-1

CDR3: CASSTRHLQETQYF
DNA: TGCGCCAGCAGCACCCGACACCTCCAAGAGACCCAGTACTTC
V: TRBV5-1
D: -
length: 14
size: -
J: TRBJ2-5

CDR3: CASSPFQGEMNTEAFF
DNA: TGTGCCAGCTCACCATTCCAGGGGGAGATGAACACTGAAGCTTTCTTT
V: TRBV18
D: TRBD1
length: 16
size: -
J: TRBJ1-1

CDR3: CASSLGSKIGEQFF
DNA: TGCGCCAGCAGCTTGGGTTCCAAGATAGGTGAGCAGTTCTTC
V: TRBV5-1
D: -
length: 14
size: -
J: TRBJ2-1

CDR3: CASSSMTREKYEQYF
DNA: TGTGCCAGCAGCTCGATGACGAGGGAGAAATACGAGCAGTACTTC
V: TRBV5-4
D: -
length: 15
size: -
J: TRBJ2-7

CDR3: CASSERIRNQPQHF
DNA: TGTGCCAGCAGTGAACGGATTCGCAATCAGCCCCAGCATTTT
V: TRBV2
D: -
length: 14
size: -
J: TRBJ1-5

CDR3: CASSSSSYNSPLHF
DNA: TGTGCCAGCAGCTCGAGCTCCTATAATTCACCCCTCCACTTT
V: TRBV11-1
D: -
length: 14
size: -
J: TRBJ1-6

CDR3: CASSLLSRQLLREQYF
DNA: TGTGCCAGCAGTTTATTAAGCAGACAGCTTCTTAGGGAGCAGTACTTC
V: TRBV28
D: -
length: 16
size: -
J: TRBJ2-7

CDR3: CASTPGFGSYTF
DNA: TGTGCCAGCACCCCGGGATTTGGTAGCTACACCTTC
V: TRBV6-5
D: -
length: 12
size: -
J: TRBJ1-2

CDR3: CSARVREKLFF
DNA: TGCAGTGCTCGGGTTCGTGAAAAACTGTTTTTT
V: TRBV20-1
D: -
length: 11
size: -
J: TRBJ1-4

CDR3: CASSQQIAGLSYEQYF
DNA: TGCGCCAGCAGCCAACAAATAGCAGGGCTCTCCTACGAGCAGTACTTC
V: TRBV5-1
D: -
length: 16
size: -
J: TRBJ2-7

CDR3: CASSLRDRSNYGYTF
DNA: TGTGCCAGCAGCTTAAGGGACAGAAGTAACTATGGCTACACCTTC
V: TRBV13
D: TRBD1
length: 15
size: -
J: TRBJ1-2

CDR3: CASSPGLDQPQHF
DNA: TGTGCCAGCTCACCAGGGTTGGATCAGCCCCAGCATTTT
V: TRBV18
D: -
length: 13
size: -
J: TRBJ1-5

CDR3: CASRETGTFF
DNA: TGTGCCAGCAGGGAGACCGGGACGTTCTTT
V: TRBV6-6
D: -
length: 10
size: -
J: TRBJ1-1